This TCR beta chain was sequenced for a study of Graves' ophthalmopathy and Graves' hyperthyroidism. The CDR3 length is 14 residues. The ends lost 5 bases at V and 5 bases at J; junction bases unmatched: 7. Germline CDR1 and CDR2: LNHDA and SQIVND (reference sequence). This clonotype occurred many times. Its antigen remains unidentified. The diagnostic workup employed clinical symptoms, serum thyroxine, TRAb, thyroid ultrasound and orbital computed tomography. Overall study findings and caveats: In blood, most expanded thyroid clonotypes above 0.001 frequency were also detected.

Amplification targeted the TCR beta CDR3 regions, with RNA transcripts as the source material. HTBI primers served in a first-round RT-PCR, which a second-round multiplex PCR followed. MiXCR, run by TCRdb on the multiplex PCR reads, gives a single entry per CDR3 protein. The profile shows fewer than 250,000 distinct CDR3 sequences, approximately 28% of them singletons. This TCR came from a man over 45 with Graves' ophthalmopathy. The chain couples TRBV19 to TRBJ1-1, with TRBD1 matching over 8 bases. Sequencing was done on a sample of peripheral blood. CDR3 sequence (DNA): TGTGCCAGTAGTGTGGACAGGGAGAGGACTGAAGCTTTCTTT. It specifies CASSVDRERTEAFF.